Listed here are 14 T cell receptor beta chains from one sample, sequenced in a study of blood T cell repertoires in COVID-19. Here immunoSEQ multiplex PCR was the method, and the copy in TCRdb shows in-frame clones only, minus some. The profile shows roughly 210,000 clones, about 85% of them singletons. The sample comprised peripheral blood. These TCRs come from a woman aged 80 or older with COVID-19, enrolled during active disease.

The V gene is TRBV27, the J gene TRBJ1-6; D is unresolved. V lost 6 bases, J lost 9 bases, and 15 bases lay in between. The CDR3 covers 14 residues. Per germline, CDR1 MNHEY and CDR2 SMNVEV (reference sequence). CDR3 sequence: CASRNREVSSPLHF. In nucleotides, the CDR3 is TGTGCCAGCAGAAACCGGGAAGTGAGTTCACCCCTCCACTTT.

The chain joins TRBV5-4 to TRBJ1-2; weak D call: TRBD1 (6 bases). Germline V lookup: CDR1 SGHNT, CDR2 YYREEE (reference sequence). CDR3 size: 13 residues. V was shortened by 4 bases and J by 8 bases, with 15 bases between the two germline ends. Written as DNA, the CDR3 is TGTGCCAGCAGCCGGCAGGGGACCTTGGGCTACACCTTC. This codes for CASSRQGTLGYTF.

The V gene is TRBV4-2, the J gene TRBJ2-7; D possibly corresponds to TRBD1 (5 bases). Trimming took off 0 bases at V and 2 bases at J, with 8 bases between the two ends. Germline lookup yields CDR1 LGHNA and CDR2 YNFKEQ. The CDR3 runs to 14 residues. The CDR3 nucleotides read TGTGCCAGCAGCCAAGAGGGCAGGGCCTACGAGCAGTACTTC. Translation: CASSQEGRAYEQYF.

V is TRBV9 and J is TRBJ2-5; D is perhaps TRBD1 (5 bases). The V gene lost 0 bases and the J gene lost 3 bases, with 9 bases spanning the gap. Germline loops: CDR1 SGDLS, CDR2 YYNGEE. The CDR3 totals 14 residues. CDR3 sequence (DNA): TGTGCCAGCAGCGTAGGACAGCTGGAAGAGACCCAGTACTTC. It yields the protein CASSVGQLEETQYF.

V gene TRBV11-3 combines with J gene TRBJ2-7, with D perhaps matching TRBD1 (6 bases). Deletions cut 8 bases from V and 0 bases from J, with 14 bases between. CDR1 and CDR2 (germline): SGHNT, YENEEA. The CDR3 loop spans 14 amino acids. As DNA, the CDR3 is TGTGCCAGCCCGACAGGAGCCGACTCCTACGAGCAGTACGTC. It is translated as CASPTGADSYEQYV.

The chain combines TRBV7-2 with TRBJ2-1; unclear D gene. The ends were cut back, 2 bases at V and 3 bases at J, with 8 bases in the middle. This CDR3 spans 14 amino acids. Germline lookup yields CDR1 SGHTA and CDR2 FQGNSA. CDR3 protein: CASSLLPGYNEQFF. In nucleotides, the CDR3 is TGTGCCAGCAGCTTACTCCCGGGCTACAATGAGCAGTTCTTC.

This clone was seen just once. J is TRBJ1-5 and V is TRBV5-1, with TRBD1 matching 10 bases. The ends lost 0 bases at V and 5 bases at J; junction bases unmatched: 5. The CDR3 consists of 16 residues. Germline assignment: CDR1 SGHRS and CDR2 YFSETQ. The CDR3 bases are TGCGCCAGCAGCTTGGGGGGACAGGGGTTTGATCAGCCCCAGCATTTT. It codes for CASSLGGQGFDQPQHF.

The J gene is TRBJ2-2, the V gene TRBV28; 10 bases match TRBD1. CDR1 MDHEN and CDR2 SYDVKM come from the germline V gene. This CDR3 is built from 16 residues. V shed 7 bases, J shed 6 bases, and the junction held 11 bases outside the gene matches. CDR3: CASNPLRTGGSGELFF. The CDR3 DNA follows: TGTGCCAGCAATCCACTCCGGACAGGGGGTTCCGGGGAGCTGTTTTTT.

The chain carries TRBV14 and TRBJ2-3, with D possibly matching TRBD1 (6 bases). Trimming removed 2 bases at V and 5 bases at J, with 14 bases between. The CDR3 totals 15 residues. CDR1 is SGHDN, CDR2 FVKESK, per germline. The CDR3 nucleotides read TGTGCCAGCAGCCAATTTGGACAGATGGTAGATACGCAGTATTTT. It encodes CASSQFGQMVDTQYF.

The chain carries TRBV27 and TRBJ1-1, with TRBD1 matching 7 bases. Germline V CDR1 and CDR2: MNHEY, SMNVEV (reference sequence). V gave up 5 bases and J gave up 13 bases; unmatched junction bases: 22. CDR3 size: 16 residues. Here the CDR3 reads CASSDQNPGRGQLVFF. The CDR3 DNA reads TGTGCCAGCAGTGACCAAAATCCCGGTAGGGGGCAGTTAGTTTTCTTT.

Notes on this clone: Other nucleotide sequences from this sample produce the same CDR3. The chain has TRBV3-1 (or the pseudogene TRBV3-2) and TRBJ1-2, with unresolved D. The CDR3 contains 15 residues. The V end was cut by 0 bases, the J end by 4 bases, with 12 bases between. In germline, CDR1 is LGHDT, CDR2 YNNKEL (reference sequence). CDR3 amino acids: CASSQDTGGGYGYTF. The CDR3 DNA reads as TGTGCCAGCAGCCAAGATACCGGTGGCGGCTATGGCTACACCTTC.

This sequence joins TRBV5-4 and TRBJ2-3; 10 positions match TRBD2. V dropped 1 base and J dropped 1; count of bases not matched to a gene: 3. The V gene's germline CDR1 is SGHNT and CDR2 YYREEE (reference sequence). The CDR3 loop spans 16 amino acids. CDR3 coding DNA: TGTGCCAGCAGCTTGAGGCTAGCGGGGGGCACAGATACGCAGTATTTT. Translation gives CASSLRLAGGTDTQYF.

The genes are TRBV28 and TRBJ1-4; TRBD1 is a possible D gene (6 bases). The CDR3 consists of 14 residues. The V gene lost 3 bases and the J gene lost 5 bases, with 10 bases spanning the gap. CDR1 is MDHEN, CDR2 SYDVKM, per germline. CDR3 in DNA: TGTGCCAGCAGTTTGCGGGGGCCCAATGAAAAACTGTTTTTT. It encodes CASSLRGPNEKLFF.

This chain joins TRBV29-1 and TRBJ1-2; D uncertain. Germline CDR1 is SQVTM and CDR2 is ANQGSEA. Between the trimmed V and J ends, which lost 4 bases and 6 bases, there was a span of 18 bases. The CDR3 is 14 amino acids. The CDR3 loop reads CSVVFEVHPDGYTF. In nucleotides, the CDR3 is TGCAGCGTTGTTTTTGAGGTTCATCCGGATGGCTACACCTTC.